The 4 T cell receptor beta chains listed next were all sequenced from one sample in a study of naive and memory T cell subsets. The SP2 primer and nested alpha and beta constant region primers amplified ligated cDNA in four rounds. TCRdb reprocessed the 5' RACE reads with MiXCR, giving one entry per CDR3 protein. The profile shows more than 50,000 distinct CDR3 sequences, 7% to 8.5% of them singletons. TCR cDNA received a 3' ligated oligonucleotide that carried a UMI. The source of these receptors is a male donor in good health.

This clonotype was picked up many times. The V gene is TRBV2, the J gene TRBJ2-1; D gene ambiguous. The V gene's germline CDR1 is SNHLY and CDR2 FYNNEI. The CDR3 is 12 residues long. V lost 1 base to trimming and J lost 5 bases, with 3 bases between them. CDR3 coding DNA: TGTGCCAGCAGTGAAGTTCACAATGAGCAGTTCTTC. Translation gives CASSEVHNEQFF.

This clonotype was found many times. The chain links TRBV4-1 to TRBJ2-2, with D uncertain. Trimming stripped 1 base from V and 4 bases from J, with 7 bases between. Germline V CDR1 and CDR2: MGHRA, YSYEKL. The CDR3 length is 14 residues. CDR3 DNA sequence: TGCGCCAGCAGCCAAGTGGAGTCCACCGGGGAGCTGTTTTTT. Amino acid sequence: CASSQVESTGELFF.

CDR3 bases: TGTGCCAGCAGTTTAGATACGAGGGGCACTGAAGCTTTCTTT. It is translated as CASSLDTRGTEAFF. The gene calls are TRBV12-3 or TRBV12-4 and TRBJ1-1, with D perhaps matching TRBD1 (5 bases). Trimming left V 1 base short and J 4 bases short, with 10 bases between. CDR3 length equals 14 residues.

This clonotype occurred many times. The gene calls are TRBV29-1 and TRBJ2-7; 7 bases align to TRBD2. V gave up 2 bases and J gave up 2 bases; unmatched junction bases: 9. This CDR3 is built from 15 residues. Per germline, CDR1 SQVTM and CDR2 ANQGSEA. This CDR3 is CSVERVGAGPYEQYF. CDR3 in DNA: TGCAGCGTTGAAAGGGTAGGAGCGGGGCCCTACGAGCAGTACTTC.